The 27 T cell receptor beta chains given below trace back to one sample, sequenced in a study of blood T cell repertoires in COVID-19. Here immunoSEQ multiplex PCR was the method, and the copy in TCRdb shows in-frame clones only, minus some. Here the sample spans approximately 150,000 clones, less than 85% being singletons. Sequenced input: PBMCs or T cells enriched from blood (not recorded which). The receptors stem from a man aged 55-75 years who had recovered from COVID-19.

V and J are TRBV21-1 and TRBJ2-1; the table names TRBD2, a call not compared with the DNA. TRBV21-1 constitutes a pseudogene. This CDR3 is built from 17 residues. The CDR3 region has the DNA TGTGCCAGCAGCCTCAAAGGCGTGGATACTAACTCCAATGAGCAGTTCTTC. Protein sequence: CASSLKGVDTNSNEQFF.

The chain employs TRBV7-8 and TRBJ1-3, with D unresolved. Per the germline V gene, CDR1 is SGHVS and CDR2 is FQNEAQ. V was clipped by 1 base and J by 0 bases, with 22 bases between them. The CDR3 is 20 residues long. CDR3 region: CASSLVRGVGISRSGNTIYF. The CDR3 DNA reads as TGTGCCAGCAGCTTAGTACGCGGGGTTGGAATCTCTCGCTCTGGAAACACCATATATTTT.

The V call is TRBV6-1, the J call TRBJ1-4, with a weak D call TRBD1 (5 bases). Germline V gene lookup returns CDR1 MNHNS and CDR2 SASEGT. The CDR3 sequence is 15 residues long. The ends were cut back, 0 bases at V and 4 bases at J, with 9 bases in the middle. CDR3 DNA: TGTGCCAGCAGTGAAGCGTCCAGGGTTAATGAAAAACTGTTTTTT. Translating gives CASSEASRVNEKLFF.

This chain connects TRBV4-2 to TRBJ2-1, with 10 bases identical to TRBD2. This CDR3 comprises 17 residues. Germline CDR1 LGHNA, CDR2 YNFKEQ. After removal of 0 bases from V and 5 bases from J, the junction contained 7 bases not matched to a gene. The CDR3 spells CASSQDRLAGVNNEQFF. The CDR3 coding sequence is TGTGCCAGCAGCCAAGACCGGCTAGCGGGAGTGAACAATGAGCAGTTCTTC.

Here the CDR3 reads CASSVDPPGGPRDIQYF. DNA of the CDR3: TGTGCCAGCAGCGTAGACCCACCAGGGGGGCCGAGGGACATTCAGTACTTC. V gene TRBV9 combines with J gene TRBJ2-4; a possible D gene is TRBD1 (7 bases). The ends were cut back, 0 bases at V and 8 bases at J, with 21 bases in the middle. Looked up from germline, CDR1 is SGDLS and CDR2 is YYNGEE. This CDR3 has 17 residues.

The chain carries TRBV5-4 and TRBJ2-1; D might be TRBD2 (5 bases). Trimming stripped 4 bases from V and 6 bases from J, with 20 bases between. Germline CDR1 is SGHNT and CDR2 is YYREEE (reference sequence). The CDR3 loop spans 16 amino acids. CDR3 bases: TGTGCCAGCAGCCCCGAAGGAGGAGCCGGGATCAATGAGCAGTTCTTC. This codes for CASSPEGGAGINEQFF.

The chain is built from TRBV5-1 and TRBJ2-5; 8 bases align to TRBD1. The CDR3 is made up of 14 amino acids. The V gene end was trimmed by 4 bases and the J gene end by 5 bases; junction bases not matched to a gene: 7. Looked up from germline, CDR1 is SGHRS and CDR2 is YFSETQ. CDR3 DNA sequence: TGCGCCAGCAGCCTGACAGGGGTCGGCGAGACCCAGTACTTC. As protein: CASSLTGVGETQYF.

This sequence joins TRBV7-2 and TRBJ2-4, with 7 positions matching TRBD1. The CDR3 sequence is 14 residues long. The V and J ends lost 1 base and 6 bases, in that order; junction bases with no gene match: 3. CDR1 is SGHTA, CDR2 FQGNSA, per germline. The CDR3 region is CASSLVGGGNIQYF. The CDR3 DNA reads TGTGCCAGCAGCTTAGTAGGGGGCGGAAACATTCAGTACTTC.

For this clone: Other DNA sequences in the sample encode the same CDR3. V usage is TRBV27 and J usage is TRBJ1-6; 9 bases are shared with TRBD1. CDR3 length: 14 amino acids. Trimming removed 8 bases from V and 7 bases from J; junction bases left unmatched: 6. The germline CDR1 and CDR2 sequences are MNHEY and SMNVEV (reference sequence). The CDR3 DNA sequence: TGTGCCAGCGCAAGGGACAGGGCAAATTCACCCCTCCACTTT. Its protein is CASARDRANSPLHF.

This clone was counted a few times. This chain joins TRBV21-1 and TRBJ1-4; TRBD1 was called by the table and not checked on the DNA. TRBV21-1 is shown as a pseudogene. The CDR3 runs to 14 residues. The CDR3 loop is CASRGGTGKEKLFF. The CDR3 DNA is TGTGCCAGCAGAGGAGGGACAGGGAAAGAAAAACTGTTTTTT.

This chain links TRBV19 with TRBJ1-1; D not resolved. V was pared by 4 bases and J by 4 bases, with 13 bases between. The V gene's germline CDR1 is LNHDA and CDR2 SQIVND (reference sequence). This CDR3 contains 14 residues. CDR3: CASSKERRSTEAFF. Written as DNA, the CDR3 is TGTGCCAGTAGTAAGGAGAGGAGGAGCACTGAAGCTTTCTTT.

This clone came up once. The chain joins TRBV6-2 or TRBV6-3 to TRBJ2-1, with D possibly matching TRBD2 (6 bases). The germline CDR1 and CDR2 sequences are MNHEY and SVGEGT. The CDR3 sequence is 16 residues long. V shed 2 bases and J shed 7 bases, with 18 bases lying between them. CDR3 protein: CASSYDFGYAGNEQFF. CDR3 DNA: TGTGCCAGCAGTTACGACTTTGGGTACGCGGGGAATGAGCAGTTCTTC.

V gene TRBV5-6 combines with J gene TRBJ2-7, with 7 positions matching TRBD2. The ends lost 0 bases at V and 3 bases at J; junction bases unmatched: 0. The length of the CDR3 is 13 residues. Germline loops: CDR1 SGHDT, CDR2 YYEEEE. The CDR3 DNA reads as TGTGCCAGCAGCTTGGGGGACTACTACGAGCAGTACTTC. Residues: CASSLGDYYEQYF.

The chain recombines TRBV5-1 with TRBJ1-2; a possible D gene is TRBD1 (6 bases). V dropped 6 bases and J dropped 4 bases, with 13 bases sitting between them. Per germline, CDR1 SGHRS and CDR2 YFSETQ. The CDR3 has 13 amino acids. DNA for the CDR3: TGCGCCAGCAAGGACAGAGTGGCCTATGGCTACACCTTC. It codes for CASKDRVAYGYTF. Complete variable domain (other parts from reference TRBV5-1 and TRBJ1-2): KAGVTQTPRYLIKTRGQQVTLSCSPISGHRSVSWYQQTPGQGLQFLFEYFSETQRNKGNFPGRFSGRQFSNSRSEMNVSTLELGDSALYLCASKDRVAYGYTFGSGTRLTVV.

The chain carries TRBV4-2 and TRBJ2-7, with D uncertain. The CDR3 runs to 16 residues. Per germline, CDR1 LGHNA and CDR2 YNFKEQ. The V end lost 0 bases, the J end lost 0 bases, and 12 bases lay between the germline ends. CDR3 sequence (DNA): TGTGCCAGCAGCCAAGAGCAACAGTTCAACTCCTACGAGCAGTACTTC. This codes for CASSQEQQFNSYEQYF.

The sample holds a few counts of this clone. This chain connects TRBV21-1 to TRBJ2-7; the listed D gene, TRBD2, was not tested against the DNA. TRBV21-1 constitutes a pseudogene. The CDR3 has 19 residues. CDR3: CASSNSSSGSCPTSYEQYF. The CDR3 bases are TGTGCCAGCAGCAATTCGAGTAGTGGTTCCTGCCCTACGTCCTACGAGCAGTACTTC.

The rearrangement uses TRBV6-4 and TRBJ1-1, with TRBD1 as a possible D gene (5 bases). This CDR3 is 15 amino acids long. V was trimmed by 6 bases and J by 3 bases, leaving 17 bases between them. Germline CDR1 is MRHNA and CDR2 is SNTAGT. CDR3 in DNA: TGTGCCAGCAGAGATTTACAGGTGCCCGACACTGAAGCTTTCTTT. The encoded protein is CASRDLQVPDTEAFF.

J is TRBJ2-1 and V is TRBV5-1; D perhaps matches TRBD2 (6 bases). Germline values: CDR1 SGHRS, CDR2 YFSETQ. The V gene lost 2 bases and the J gene lost 0 bases, with 9 bases spanning the gap. CDR3 length: 15 amino acids. CDR3 amino acids: CASSFGSGSYNEQFF. CDR3 in DNA: TGCGCCAGCAGCTTTGGTAGCGGCTCCTACAATGAGCAGTTCTTC.

The V call is TRBV4-1, the J call TRBJ2-7; 11 bases agree with TRBD2. The germline CDR1 and CDR2 sequences are MGHRA and YSYEKL. The CDR3 length is 19 residues. J was trimmed by 2 bases and V by 1 base; bases with no gene match: 13. The CDR3 sequence: CASSQVVPLTSGAPYEQYF. The CDR3 DNA reads TGCGCCAGCAGCCAAGTCGTACCTCTGACTAGCGGGGCCCCCTACGAGCAGTACTTC.

The CDR3 here is CASSQDKGMPYEQYF. In DNA form, the CDR3 reads TGTGCCAGCAGCCAAGATAAGGGGATGCCCTACGAGCAGTACTTC. The chain joins TRBV4-2 to TRBJ2-7; a weak D match, TRBD1 (5 bases). CDR1 is LGHNA, CDR2 YNFKEQ, per germline. Trimming removed 0 bases at V and 2 bases at J, with 11 bases between. The CDR3 spans 15 residues.

This clone was recorded a few times. The rearrangement joins TRBV3-1 (or the pseudogene TRBV3-2) to TRBJ2-2; 8 nucleotides align to TRBD1. CDR3 length: 15 residues. Per germline, CDR1 LGHDT and CDR2 YNNKEL (reference sequence). The J segment lost 6 bases and the V segment lost 2 bases, leaving 5 bases of the junction unmatched. In DNA, the CDR3 is TGTGCCAGCAGCCAACGGACAGGGATAGCCGGGGAGCTGTTTTTT. Residues: CASSQRTGIAGELFF.

The chain links TRBV2 to TRBJ1-1; TRBD1 is a possible D gene (5 bases). Trimming removed 8 bases from V and 0 bases from J, with 13 bases in between. The CDR3 covers 14 residues. CDR1 and CDR2 (germline): SNHLY, FYNNEI. CDR3 loop: CASLEGTMNTEAFF. The CDR3 region has the DNA TGTGCCAGCCTGGAGGGGACGATGAACACTGAAGCTTTCTTT.

This chain uses TRBV7-9 with TRBJ1-5, with 8 positions matching TRBD1. With 5 bases clipped from V and 4 bases from J, the junction kept 4 bases outside the gene matches. This CDR3 has 14 amino acids. Germline V gene sequence: CDR1 SEHNR, CDR2 FQNEAQ (reference sequence). Written as DNA, the CDR3 is TGTGCCAGCAGCACGGACAGGGAGAATCAGCCCCAGCATTTT. Residues: CASSTDRENQPQHF.

The chain employs TRBV5-1 and TRBJ2-5; D is possibly TRBD1 (5 bases). V dropped 1 base and J dropped 1 base, with 8 bases sitting between them. CDR1 SGHRS and CDR2 YFSETQ come from the germline V gene. The CDR3 has 14 amino acids. CDR3 residues: CASSLRGPQETQYF. The DNA for the CDR3 is TGCGCCAGCAGCTTGAGGGGCCCCCAAGAGACCCAGTACTTC.

This clone appeared many times. The V call is TRBV9, the J call TRBJ1-3; TRBD1 might be the D (6 bases). Germline-derived CDR1 and CDR2 are SGDLS and YYNGEE. Trimming pared 5 bases from V and 0 bases from J, leaving 21 bases between. The CDR3 has 18 residues. Here the CDR3 DNA reads TGTGCCAGCAGTGACGGGGGGGACATCAGTTTCTCTGGAAACACCATATATTTT. Its translation is CASSDGGDISFSGNTIYF. Complete variable domain (other parts from reference TRBV9 and TRBJ1-3): DSGVTQTPKHLITATGQRVTLRCSPRSGDLSVYWYQQSLDQGLQFLIQYYNGEERAKGNILERFSAQQFPDLHSELNLSSLELGDSALYFCASSDGGDISFSGNTIYFGEGSWLTVV.

This rearrangement joins TRBV24-1 to TRBJ2-5, with a tentative D call TRBD2 (6 bases). This CDR3 region has 12 residues. V gave up 6 bases and J gave up 7 bases, with 11 bases separating them. Germline loops: CDR1 KGHDR, CDR2 SFDVKD. The chain's CDR3 is CATSRTGGTQYF. DNA for the CDR3: TGTGCCACCAGTAGAACCGGGGGGACCCAGTACTTC.

The chain recombines TRBV3-1 (or the pseudogene TRBV3-2) with TRBJ1-1, with D maybe TRBD1 (6 bases). CDR3 length: 13 residues. CDR1 is LGHDT and CDR2 is YNNKEL in the germline V gene (reference sequence). V gave up 4 bases and J gave up 7 bases, with 13 bases separating them. The CDR3 loop is CASSLGGSGEAFF. Here the CDR3 DNA reads TGTGCCAGCAGCCTAGGGGGATCGGGTGAAGCTTTCTTT.